The 17 T cell receptor beta chains below come from one sample, sequenced in a study of technical replicates of blood from several donors. The assay was immunoSEQ multiplex PCR, and TCRdb's table has in-frame clones only and misses some. The sample includes 65,000 to 80,000 clones, under 99% of them seen just once. The sequenced sample consisted of T cells isolated from PBMCs. The receptors derive from a human donor in good health.

This clone was detected only once. The V and J genes are TRBV13 and TRBJ1-5; D gene ambiguous. The V and J ends lost 1 base and 9 bases respectively, with 10 bases between them. The CDR3 extends over 13 amino acids. The V gene's germline CDR1 is PRHDT and CDR2 FYEKMQ (reference sequence). CDR3 in amino acids: CASSLAGGRPQHF. The CDR3, as DNA: TGTGCCAGCAGCTTAGCCGGCGGGAGGCCCCAGCATTTT.

The chain recombines TRBV27 with TRBJ2-7; D is perhaps TRBD1 (5 bases). CDR1 and CDR2 (germline): MNHEY, SMNVEV (reference sequence). There are 15 residues in the CDR3. With 3 bases removed from V and 4 bases from J, the gap between germline ends came to 16 bases. The CDR3 coding sequence is TGTGCCAGCAGTTTCTCAGGGTACGGATCTTACGAGCAGTACTTC. Residues: CASSFSGYGSYEQYF.

As DNA, the CDR3 is TGTGCCAGGGACAGCCGCTCTGGGGCCAACGTCCTGACTTTC. Translating it yields CARDSRSGANVLTF. The chain joins TRBV7-9 to TRBJ2-6, with D tentatively TRBD1 (6 bases). This CDR3 has 14 residues. V was clipped by 9 bases and J by 0 bases, with 9 bases between them. CDR1 is SEHNR, CDR2 FQNEAQ, per germline (reference sequence). Drawing the rest from reference TRBV7-9 and TRBJ2-6, the complete variable domain is DTGVSQNPRHKITKRGQNVTFRCDPISEHNRLYWYRQTLGQGPEFLTYFQNEAQLEKSRLLSDRFSAERPKGSFSTLEIQRTEQGDSAMYLCARDSRSGANVLTFGAGSRLTVL.

This chain uses TRBV28 with TRBJ2-3, with D tentatively TRBD2 (6 bases). CDR1 is MDHEN and CDR2 is SYDVKM in the germline V gene. The CDR3 consists of 14 residues. V was cut by 3 bases and J by 2 bases, with 9 bases left in between. In DNA, the CDR3 is TGTGCCAGCAGTTTTGGGCGGGACACAGATACGCAGTATTTT. Encoded protein: CASSFGRDTDTQYF.

V gene TRBV5-6 combines with J gene TRBJ2-7, with D perhaps TRBD2 (5 bases). This CDR3 comprises 13 residues. Germline CDR1 and CDR2: SGHDT and YYEEEE. V lost 6 bases to trimming and J lost 2 bases, with 12 bases between them. The CDR3, as DNA: TGTGCCAGCACCCTCACCGGGACCTACGAGCAGTACTTC. This sequence encodes CASTLTGTYEQYF.

This clone was detected only once. The gene calls are TRBV6-1 and TRBJ2-3; TRBD1 aligns across 10 bases. Germline V lookup: CDR1 MNHNS, CDR2 SASEGT. CDR3 size: 15 residues. V dropped 6 bases and J dropped 1; count of bases not matched to a gene: 4. Here the CDR3 DNA reads TGTGCCAGCAGCGTCGGGACAGGGGGCACAGATACGCAGTATTTT. It specifies CASSVGTGGTDTQYF.

The genes are TRBV4-2 and TRBJ1-1; tentative D call: TRBD1 (6 bases). Germline V CDR1 and CDR2: LGHNA, YNFKEQ. V lost 4 bases to trimming and J lost 5 bases, with 11 bases between them. CDR3 size: 13 residues. The CDR3 DNA reads as TGTGCCAGCAGCCGACAGGTAAATACTGAAGCTTTCTTT. Its translation: CASSRQVNTEAFF.

The chain employs TRBV7-8 and TRBJ2-7; 8 positions match TRBD1. V was clipped by 5 bases and J by 5 bases; unmatched bases: 14. Germline V lookup: CDR1 SGHVS, CDR2 FQNEAQ. The CDR3 loop spans 16 amino acids. This chain's CDR3 is CASSPHRQDRVHEQYF. CDR3 bases: TGTGCCAGCAGCCCACACAGACAGGACAGGGTCCACGAGCAGTACTTC.

This sequence joins TRBV4-2 and TRBJ2-1, with 10 bases aligning to TRBD2. The CDR3 loop spans 15 amino acids. Trimming removed 4 bases from V and 7 bases from J; junction bases left unmatched: 7. CDR1 and CDR2 (germline): LGHNA, YNFKEQ. DNA of the CDR3: TGTGCCAGCAGCCTATCTAGCGGGAGTCTGAATGAGCAGTTCTTC. Amino acids: CASSLSSGSLNEQFF.

The chain is built from TRBV6-5 and TRBJ1-1, with a possible D match to TRBD1 (5 bases). V gave up 3 bases and J gave up 6 bases, with 8 bases separating them. Germline V gives CDR1 MNHEY, CDR2 SVGAGI. The length of the CDR3 is 12 residues. CDR3: CASSYAGAEAFF. The CDR3 nucleotides are TGTGCCAGCAGTTATGCGGGGGCTGAAGCTTTCTTT.

The CDR3, as DNA: TGTGCCAGCAGCCAAGATTCGCCTGGAGCCGAGCAGTACTTC. Encoded protein: CASSQDSPGAEQYF. The chain carries TRBV4-2 and TRBJ2-7, with D uncertain. Germline V lookup: CDR1 LGHNA, CDR2 YNFKEQ. Trimming stripped 0 bases from V and 6 bases from J, with 12 bases between. This CDR3 is built from 14 residues.

The gene calls are TRBV13 and TRBJ1-2, with a possible D match to TRBD1 (5 bases). The CDR3 covers 14 residues. CDR1 is PRHDT, CDR2 FYEKMQ, per germline (reference sequence). The V end lost 5 bases, the J end lost 2 bases, and 12 bases lay between the germline ends. CDR3 residues: CASSPRRQNYGYTF. The CDR3 DNA sequence: TGTGCCAGCAGCCCCAGGAGACAGAACTATGGCTACACCTTC.

Only one count was recorded for this clone. CDR3 sequence: CASSSQGRGSEAFF. The CDR3 DNA reads as TGTGCCAGCAGCTCCCAGGGCAGGGGCTCTGAAGCTTTCTTT. The J gene is TRBJ1-1, the V gene TRBV7-9; D is possibly TRBD1 (6 bases). With 4 bases removed from V and 6 bases from J, the gap between germline ends came to 15 bases. This CDR3 has 14 amino acids. CDR1 is SEHNR and CDR2 is FQNEAQ in the germline V gene (reference sequence).

The chain combines TRBV19 with TRBJ2-2; 9 nucleotides agree with TRBD1. Looked up from germline, CDR1 is LNHDA and CDR2 is SQIVND (reference sequence). After removal of 5 bases from V and 3 bases from J, the junction contained 7 bases not matched to a gene. There are 16 residues in the CDR3. The CDR3 sequence: CASSPTRTGDTGELFF. The DNA for the CDR3 is TGTGCCAGTAGTCCAACCCGGACAGGGGACACCGGGGAGCTGTTTTTT.

The V and J genes are TRBV11-2 and TRBJ2-1; possible D gene TRBD2, 5 bases. Germline V gives CDR1 SGHAT, CDR2 FQNNGV. This CDR3 region has 15 residues. With 5 bases removed from V and 0 bases from J, the gap between germline ends came to 11 bases. CDR3 nucleotide sequence: TGTGCCAGCAGCGCTGCAGACTACTCCTACAATGAGCAGTTCTTC. This codes for CASSAADYSYNEQFF.

This rearrangement joins TRBV28 to TRBJ2-5, with TRBD2 matching over 7 bases. Germline V gene data show CDR1 as MDHEN and CDR2 as SYDVKM. CDR3 length equals 15 residues. Trimming took 5 bases from V and 5 from J; bases not matched to a gene: 11. CDR3 sequence (DNA): TGTGCCAGCAGTCCCGAGTGGGAGGGCCTGGAGACCCAGTACTTC. This sequence encodes CASSPEWEGLETQYF.

This chain links TRBV27 with TRBJ1-2; D is possibly TRBD1 (5 bases). This CDR3 comprises 13 residues. Germline CDR1 MNHEY, CDR2 SMNVEV (reference sequence). V dropped 0 bases and J dropped 8 bases, with 10 bases sitting between them. Written as DNA, the CDR3 is TGTGCCAGCAGTTTATCGACGTGGGGCGGCTACACCTTC. Amino acid sequence: CASSLSTWGGYTF.